What follows are 29 T cell receptor beta chains derived from one specimen sequenced in a study of beta chain features in type 1 diabetes. The authors reverse transcribed all of the isolated RNA, so sequencing captured expressed TCRB transcripts. Clones were read by immunoSEQ multiplex PCR, and TCRdb kept only the in-frame ones, dropping some. Here the sample spans fewer than 400,000 clones, 9.3% being singletons. Antigens for these TCRs are unknown. Study findings and constraints: In every one of the four CD4+ subsets, TCRB CDR3s were moderately but significantly shorter in Type 1 diabetes patients.

Sequenced input: central memory CD4+ T cells from blood. All receptors derive from a man aged 25 to 40 with type 1 diabetes.

In this sample, this clone turned up a few times. The rearrangement links TRBV11-2 to TRBJ2-1; D perhaps matches TRBD2 (5 bases). This CDR3 is 16 amino acids long. Looked up from germline, CDR1 is SGHAT and CDR2 is FQNNGV. The V end was cut by 3 bases, the J end by 0 bases, with 12 bases between. The CDR3 here is CASSFRLSSSYNEQFF. CDR3 DNA sequence: TGTGCCAGCAGCTTTAGACTATCGAGCTCCTACAATGAGCAGTTCTTC.

This clone appeared a few times. This chain links TRBV19 with TRBJ1-5; 9 bases fit TRBD1. Losses at the gene ends were 11 bases for V and 5 bases for J; bases not matched to a gene: 7. Germline CDR1 is LNHDA and CDR2 is SQIVND (reference sequence). The length of the CDR3 is 13 residues. The CDR3 sequence is CASNRDRDQPQHF. The CDR3 nucleotides read TGTGCCTCAAACCGGGACAGGGATCAGCCCCAGCATTTT.

The chain joins TRBV5-6 to TRBJ2-4; possible D gene TRBD1, 5 bases. Trimming shortened V by 4 bases and J by 0 bases, and 11 bases separated the two germline ends. Germline V gene data show CDR1 as SGHDT and CDR2 as YYEEEE. This CDR3 has 15 residues. CDR3: CASSHSTVAKNIQYF. As DNA, the CDR3 is TGTGCCAGCAGCCACTCGACAGTAGCCAAAAACATTCAGTACTTC.

This clone was observed a handful of times. V gene TRBV7-2 combines with J gene TRBJ2-3; 10 bases are a match to TRBD2. Germline V lookup: CDR1 SGHTA, CDR2 FQGNSA. The CDR3 length is 15 residues. V gave up 5 bases and J gave up 6 bases; unmatched junction bases: 8. As DNA, the CDR3 is TGTGCCAGCAGCCTTAGCGGGGGGCCCAGTGATACGCAGTATTTT. Encoded protein: CASSLSGGPSDTQYF. The variable domain in full, completed from reference TRBV7-2 and TRBJ2-3, reads GAGVSQSPSNKVTEKGKDVELRCDPISGHTALYWYRQSLGQGLEFLIYFQGNSAPDKSGLPSDRFSAERTGGSVSTLTIQRTQQEDSAVYLCASSLSGGPSDTQYFGPGTRLTVL.

The V call is TRBV6-6, the J call TRBJ1-3; the D is unclear. The CDR3 is made up of 14 amino acids. Per the germline V gene, CDR1 is MNHNY and CDR2 is SVGAGI (reference sequence). V lost 4 bases, J lost 0 bases, and 7 bases lay in between. Here the CDR3 reads CASSSQSSGNTIYF. The CDR3 coding sequence is TGTGCCAGCAGTTCCCAGAGCTCTGGAAACACCATATATTTT.

As DNA, the CDR3 is TGCGCCAGCAGCTTGGCCTTGGCGGGGACCCAGTACTTC. Amino acids: CASSLALAGTQYF. The rearrangement uses TRBV5-1 and TRBJ2-5, with D possibly matching TRBD2 (5 bases). The length of the CDR3 is 13 residues. Germline CDR1 SGHRS, CDR2 YFSETQ. The V gene lost 0 bases and the J gene lost 7 bases, with 10 bases spanning the gap. The complete variable domain, with remaining parts taken from reference TRBV5-1 and TRBJ2-5, reads KAGVTQTPRYLIKTRGQQVTLSCSPISGHRSVSWYQQTPGQGLQFLFEYFSETQRNKGNFPGRFSGRQFSNSRSEMNVSTLELGDSALYLCASSLALAGTQYFGPGTRLLVL.

The chain recombines TRBV4-3 with TRBJ2-5, with a weak D call TRBD1 (6 bases). Trimming removed 4 bases from V and 1 base from J, with 7 bases in between. The germline gives CDR1 LGHNA, CDR2 YSLEER. The CDR3 sequence is 13 residues long. CDR3 residues: CASSPTGQETQYF. DNA for the CDR3: TGCGCCAGCAGCCCGACAGGCCAAGAGACCCAGTACTTC.

CDR3 in amino acids: CASSRTDSGYGYTF. The CDR3 region has the DNA TGTGCCAGCAGCCGCACGGACAGTGGTTATGGCTACACCTTC. The chain is built from TRBV7-8 and TRBJ1-2; the D gene is possibly TRBD1 (6 bases). V lost 5 bases and J 5 bases, leaving 15 bases between the germline ends. Looked up from germline, CDR1 is SGHVS and CDR2 is FQNEAQ. This CDR3 spans 14 amino acids.

This clone has only one observation. The chain is built from TRBV7-9 and TRBJ2-5, with 13 positions matching TRBD2. From germline, CDR1 is SEHNR and CDR2 FQNEAQ (reference sequence). The CDR3 is 17 residues long. V shed 6 bases and J 5 bases; nucleotides not matched to a gene: 12. The CDR3 nucleotides read TGTGCCAGCAGTAAAGGAACTAGCGGGGGGGCCCAGGAGACCCAGTACTTC. This sequence encodes CASSKGTSGGAQETQYF.

The sample holds many counts of this clone. The rearrangement joins TRBV5-1 to TRBJ2-2; D not resolved. V lost 2 bases, J lost 7 bases, and 9 bases lay in between. Germline CDR1 and CDR2: SGHRS and YFSETQ. This CDR3 is 13 amino acids long. CDR3 sequence (DNA): TGCGCCAGCAGCTTCGGAACGGGCGGGGAGCTGTTTTTT. Translated: CASSFGTGGELFF.

The chain links TRBV19 to TRBJ2-5, with 11 bases fitting TRBD2. Germline values: CDR1 LNHDA, CDR2 SQIVND (reference sequence). The CDR3 runs 14 residues. After removal of 10 bases from V and 5 bases from J, the junction contained 9 bases not matched to a gene. The CDR3 coding sequence is TGTGCCACCAGTAGCGGGGGGGCTGGGGAGACCCAGTACTTC. This encodes CATSSGGAGETQYF.

This chain connects TRBV5-6 to TRBJ2-7, with 10 bases identical to TRBD1. The V gene end was trimmed by 4 bases and the J gene end by 4 bases; junction bases not matched to a gene: 8. There are 15 residues in the CDR3. Germline CDR1 reads SGHDT; CDR2 reads YYEEEE. The CDR3 DNA reads as TGTGCCAGCAGCGAGGGGACAGGGGCACCTTACGAGCAGTACTTC. Encoded protein: CASSEGTGAPYEQYF.

The V and J genes are TRBV10-3 and TRBJ1-1, with 7 bases lining up with TRBD1. V dropped 10 bases and J dropped 0; count of bases not matched to a gene: 5. The CDR3 runs 13 residues. Germline V gives CDR1 ENHRY, CDR2 SYGVKD. The CDR3 DNA reads as TGTGCCAGCAGGGGACAGATGAACACTGAAGCTTTCTTT. Residues: CASRGQMNTEAFF.

This chain joins TRBV9 and TRBJ2-2; D call uncertain. V was clipped by 0 bases and J by 3 bases, with 3 bases between them. From germline, CDR1 is SGDLS and CDR2 YYNGEE. The CDR3 contains 13 residues. The CDR3 DNA follows: TGTGCCAGCAGCGTAGCCCACACCGGGGAGCTGTTTTTT. Amino acids: CASSVAHTGELFF.

A few counts support this clone. V and J are TRBV29-1 and TRBJ1-1; TRBD1 might be the D (6 bases). The germline CDR1 and CDR2 sequences are SQVTM and ANQGSEA. This CDR3 spans 12 amino acids. Trimming shortened V by 7 bases and J by 4 bases, and 13 bases separated the two germline ends. CDR3 in amino acids: CSAGRGGTEAFF. The DNA of the CDR3 is TGCAGCGCCGGGAGGGGGGGCACTGAAGCTTTCTTT.

The chain joins TRBV10-3 to TRBJ1-2; weak D call: TRBD1 (5 bases). Germline V CDR1 and CDR2: ENHRY, SYGVKD. The length of the CDR3 is 13 residues. The V and J ends lost 2 bases and 4 bases respectively, with 8 bases between them. CDR3 nucleotide sequence: TGTGCCATCAGTGAGGGGGACCTCTATGGCTACACCTTC. This translates into CAISEGDLYGYTF.

The chain joins TRBV5-6 to TRBJ1-6, with no clear D. The CDR3 spans 13 residues. In germline, CDR1 is SGHDT, CDR2 YYEEEE. V was trimmed by 1 base and J by 10 bases, leaving 9 bases between them. The CDR3 loop reads CASSLTESSPLHF. For the CDR3, the DNA is TGTGCCAGCAGCTTGACAGAATCCTCACCCCTCCACTTT.

This clone was recorded a few times. The chain uses TRBV7-2 and TRBJ2-5, with a possible D match to TRBD2 (6 bases). Germline V gives CDR1 SGHTA, CDR2 FQGNSA. Trimming removed 5 bases at V and 5 bases at J, with 15 bases between. CDR3 size: 14 residues. The CDR3 region is CASSRDSKGETQYF. The CDR3 nucleotides read TGTGCCAGCAGCCGGGACTCCAAGGGGGAGACCCAGTACTTC.

With respect to this clone: Sequence at one end of the junction differs from germline and may be a read error. The chain uses TRBV29-1 and TRBJ1-2, with no clear D. Germline V gene lookup returns CDR1 SQVTM and CDR2 ANQGSEA. The CDR3 loop spans 11 amino acids. The CDR3 DNA reads TGCAGCGTTGAAGGGATTTATGGATACACCTTC. This gives the protein CSVEGIYGYTF.

This clone was detected only a few times. The chain has TRBV7-2 and TRBJ1-5; no clear D gene. Looked up from germline, CDR1 is SGHTA and CDR2 is FQGNSA. V was cut by 5 bases and J by 0 bases, with 11 bases left in between. The CDR3 spans 15 residues. The CDR3 nucleotides read TGTGCCAGCAGCCCTCTGTCCTATAGCAATCAGCCCCAGCATTTT. This translates into CASSPLSYSNQPQHF.

DNA of the CDR3: TGCGCCAGCAGTGAGTCGCGGGGGGGTTACAATGAGCAGTTCTTC. Translation: CASSESRGGYNEQFF. The J gene is TRBJ2-1, the V gene TRBV10-2, with 9 bases lining up with TRBD2. This CDR3 spans 15 amino acids. CDR1 is WSHSY, CDR2 SAAADI, per germline. V was pared by 0 bases and J by 4 bases, with 1 base of the junction left unmatched.

The chain links TRBV7-2 to TRBJ2-4, with D possibly being TRBD1 (6 bases). The CDR3 is made up of 13 amino acids. Germline loops: CDR1 SGHTA, CDR2 FQGNSA. Deletions cut 5 bases from V and 6 bases from J, with 11 bases between. The CDR3 region is CASSPGQLNIQYF. DNA for the CDR3: TGTGCCAGCAGCCCTGGACAGCTAAACATTCAGTACTTC.

This clone appeared a few times. The chain links TRBV10-1 to TRBJ1-4; a weak D match, TRBD1 (5 bases). V was trimmed by 3 bases and J by 7 bases, leaving 9 bases between them. The CDR3 is 13 residues long. Germline V CDR1 and CDR2: WNHNN, SYGVQD (reference sequence). The CDR3 sequence is CASSDRAGEKLFF. The CDR3 DNA is TGCGCCAGCAGTGACAGGGCGGGTGAAAAACTGTTTTTT.

This clone has a handful of counts. CDR3 protein: CASSTRTGNTEAFF. In DNA form, the CDR3 reads TGTGCCAGCAGCACCCGGACAGGGAACACTGAAGCTTTCTTT. The V and J genes are TRBV7-2 and TRBJ1-1; 7 nucleotides match TRBD1. V shed 5 bases and J 1 base; nucleotides not matched to a gene: 4. This CDR3 contains 14 residues. The germline V gene has CDR1 SGHTA and CDR2 FQGNSA.

This chain links TRBV4-1 with TRBJ2-3; D is possibly TRBD2 (5 bases). The germline V gene encodes CDR1 MGHRA and CDR2 YSYEKL. With 0 bases removed from V and 5 bases from J, the gap between germline ends came to 6 bases. This CDR3 is built from 13 residues. CDR3 sequence (DNA): TGCGCCAGCAGCCAAGAACGGGGAGATACGCAGTATTTT. This sequence encodes CASSQERGDTQYF.

The table lists this clone with a few counts. DNA of the CDR3: TGTGCCAGCAGCCCCCCGGGTTTTACTGAAGCTTTCTTT. It specifies CASSPPGFTEAFF. The J gene is TRBJ1-1, the V gene TRBV11-3, with D hard to call. This CDR3 region has 13 residues. From germline, CDR1 is SGHNT and CDR2 YENEEA. Deletions cut 5 bases from V and 5 bases from J, with 12 bases between. Filled out from reference TRBV11-3 and TRBJ1-1, the complete variable domain reads EAGVVQSPRYKIIEKKQPVAFWCNPISGHNTLYWYLQNLGQGPELLIRYENEEAVDDSQLPKDRFSAERLKGVDSTLKIQPAELGDSAVYLCASSPPGFTEAFFGQGTRLTVV.

There are a few counts of this clone. Different DNA sequences within this sample yield the same CDR3. The chain links TRBV5-4 to TRBJ2-2, with 7 bases fitting TRBD1. CDR3 length: 16 amino acids. CDR1 SGHNT and CDR2 YYREEE come from the germline V gene (reference sequence). The trim removed 0 bases at V and 0 bases at J, leaving 2 bases unmatched. DNA of the CDR3: TGTGCCAGCAGCTTGGGACAGGGCGCGAACACCGGGGAGCTGTTTTTT. This codes for CASSLGQGANTGELFF.

V is TRBV12-5 and J is TRBJ2-2; weak D call: TRBD1 (6 bases). Germline lookup yields CDR1 LGHNT and CDR2 FRNRAP. This CDR3 has 15 amino acids. The ends were cut back, 8 bases at V and 7 bases at J, with 20 bases in the middle. CDR3 sequence reads: CASSLSRGESGELFF. The CDR3 DNA follows: TGTGCTAGTAGCCTTAGCAGGGGAGAGAGCGGGGAGCTGTTTTTT. Using reference TRBV12-5 and TRBJ2-2 for the parts outside the CDR3, the full variable domain is DARVTQTPRHKVTEMGQEVTMRCQPILGHNTVFWYRQTMMQGLELLAYFRNRAPLDDSGMPKDRFSAEMPDATLATLKIQPSEPRDSAVYFCASSLSRGESGELFFGEGSRLTVL.

This clone showed up just a few times. The chain is built from TRBV6-1 and TRBJ1-1; D gene ambiguous. Trimming removed 7 bases from V and 9 bases from J, with 9 bases in between. The CDR3 loop spans 10 amino acids. Germline lookup yields CDR1 MNHNS and CDR2 SASEGT. Here the CDR3 reads CASIWRQAFF. CDR3 coding DNA: TGTGCCAGCATTTGGAGACAAGCTTTCTTT.